This TCR beta chain came from a study of blood T cell repertoires in COVID-19 (dated by TCRdb to the early 2020s). With respect to the entire study: Samples from collaborators originated in the United States, Italy and Spain and spanned both the acute and convalescent phases of COVID-19. The prospective study material was composed of cDNA or gDNA derived from T cells, B-cell-depleted T cells, or PBMCs. Subjects who had been exposed to COVID-19, were actively infected with it, or had recovered from it provided the deeply sampled blood TCRbeta repertoires that made up the dataset. The repertoires were released in a freely available public database intended as a resource for research on the immune response to SARS-CoV-2. Samples were obtained from the ongoing ImmuneRACE study (first 160 participants) and from about 1,300 subjects provided by 6 global collaborators. A de-identified subject ID, COVID-19 status, age in years and sex were almost always included in the sample metadata. Where available, HLA class I and class II types were taken from metadata supplied by the sample provider and were not determined by assay-based typing.

The paper's findings and limits, for the study overall: How much clinical and demographic metadata was included differed by source and by participant, and the metadata was provided uncurated.

The immunoSEQ Assay, a bias-controlled multiplex PCR, was used to amplify TCRbeta CDR3 regions from genomic DNA. Processing in the source paper ran as follows. The number of nucleated cells in each sample was estimated by amplification of reference gene primers within the assay. To quantify the absolute abundance of each unique TCRbeta CDR3 rearrangement, sequence reads were collapsed and filtered. Productive Simpson clonality was computed per sample as the square root of Simpson's diversity index over productive rearrangements. TCRdb holds this immuneACCESS table with in-frame rearrangements only. Some clones are missing; in checked studies, unresolved V genes explain under half, and the rest has no known cause. The V and J calls and the clone size are those of that table, but D and trimming were determined from the DNA. Counted in this sample were 250,000 to 300,000 clones; approximately 88% of them appeared once. Clones ranked in the top ten supply around 2.1% of the sample.

Whole blood was collected in K2EDTA tubes by collaborating institutions according to the institutions' own protocols. For TCRbeta analysis, collaborator samples were shipped as frozen whole blood, as isolated PBMCs, or as DNA extracted from either sample type. The CDR1 and CDR2 encoded by the germline V gene (reference sequence) are LNHDA and SQIVND. V loses 2 bases of germline sequence and J loses 0 bases, and the interval between the two ends is 11 bases. From the cysteine up to the phenylalanine, the CDR3 has a length of 16 residues. Only the CDR3 region is kept as DNA, spanning 48 bases read in frame from base 1. In the case of this clone: No cognate antigen has been identified for it. The input lacks base qualities; no much larger clone sits a single base away.

The sequence joins TRBV19 to TRBJ1-5; no D gene is confidently identified. The specimen was peripheral blood. This sequence originates from a man aged 45 to 65 with acute or convalescent COVID-19. For the CDR3, the sequence is CASSILAGYSNQPQHF. The sequence in DNA is TGTGCCAGTAGTATACTGGCGGGATATAGCAATCAGCCCCAGCATTTT.